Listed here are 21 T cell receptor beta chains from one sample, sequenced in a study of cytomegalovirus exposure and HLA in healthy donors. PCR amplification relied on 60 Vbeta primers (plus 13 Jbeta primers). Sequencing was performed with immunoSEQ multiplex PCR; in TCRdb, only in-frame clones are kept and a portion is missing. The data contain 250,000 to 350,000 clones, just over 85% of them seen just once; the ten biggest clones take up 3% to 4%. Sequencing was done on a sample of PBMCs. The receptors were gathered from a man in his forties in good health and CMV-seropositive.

CDR3 protein: CASSLYKGGGANVLTF. The CDR3 DNA follows: TGTGCCAGCAGTTTATATAAGGGAGGAGGGGCCAACGTCCTGACTTTC. The gene calls are TRBV27 and TRBJ2-6, with D perhaps TRBD2 (6 bases). The CDR3 is made up of 16 amino acids. Trimming stripped 1 base from V and 4 bases from J, with 11 bases between. Per the germline V gene, CDR1 is MNHEY and CDR2 is SMNVEV (reference sequence).

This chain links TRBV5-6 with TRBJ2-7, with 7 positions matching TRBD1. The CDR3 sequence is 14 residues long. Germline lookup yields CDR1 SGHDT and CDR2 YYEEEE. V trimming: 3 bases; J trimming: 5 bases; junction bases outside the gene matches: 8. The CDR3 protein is CASSWALTGNEQYF. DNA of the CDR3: TGTGCCAGCAGCTGGGCCCTGACAGGGAACGAGCAGTACTTC.

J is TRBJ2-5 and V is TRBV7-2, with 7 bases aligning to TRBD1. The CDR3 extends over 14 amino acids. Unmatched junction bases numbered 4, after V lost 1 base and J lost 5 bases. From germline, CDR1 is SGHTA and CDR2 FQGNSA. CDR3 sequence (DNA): TGTGCCAGCAGCTTAGAAGGGGGCGGGGAGACCCAGTACTTC. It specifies CASSLEGGGETQYF.

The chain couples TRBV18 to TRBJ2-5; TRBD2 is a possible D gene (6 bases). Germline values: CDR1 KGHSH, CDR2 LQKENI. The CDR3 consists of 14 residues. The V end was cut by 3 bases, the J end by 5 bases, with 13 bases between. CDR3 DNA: TGTGCCAGCTCACCCAACGGGGGAAGGGAGACCCAGTACTTC. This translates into CASSPNGGRETQYF.

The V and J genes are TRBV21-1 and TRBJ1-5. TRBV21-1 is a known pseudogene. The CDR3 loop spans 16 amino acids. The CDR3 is CASREIPGRVNQPQHF. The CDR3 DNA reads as TGTGCCAGCAGGGAAATCCCGGGTCGAGTCAATCAGCCCCAGCATTTT.

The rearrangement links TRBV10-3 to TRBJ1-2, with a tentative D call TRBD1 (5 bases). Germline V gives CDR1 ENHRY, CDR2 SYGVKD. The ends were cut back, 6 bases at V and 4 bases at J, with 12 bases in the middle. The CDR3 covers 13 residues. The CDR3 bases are TGTGCCATCAGCCCCCAGGGCTCCTATGGCTACACCTTC. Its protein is CAISPQGSYGYTF.

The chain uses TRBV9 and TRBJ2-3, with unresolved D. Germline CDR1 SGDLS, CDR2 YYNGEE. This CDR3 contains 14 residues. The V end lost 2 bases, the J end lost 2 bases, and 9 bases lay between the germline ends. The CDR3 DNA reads TGTGCCAGCAGCGTGTCGGCGGACACAGATACGCAGTATTTT. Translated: CASSVSADTDTQYF.

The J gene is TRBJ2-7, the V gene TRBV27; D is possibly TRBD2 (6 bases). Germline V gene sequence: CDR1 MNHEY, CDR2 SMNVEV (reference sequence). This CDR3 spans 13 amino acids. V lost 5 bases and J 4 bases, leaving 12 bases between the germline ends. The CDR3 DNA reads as TGTGCCAGCAGTCCACTAGCTGAATACGAGCAGTACTTC. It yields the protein CASSPLAEYEQYF.

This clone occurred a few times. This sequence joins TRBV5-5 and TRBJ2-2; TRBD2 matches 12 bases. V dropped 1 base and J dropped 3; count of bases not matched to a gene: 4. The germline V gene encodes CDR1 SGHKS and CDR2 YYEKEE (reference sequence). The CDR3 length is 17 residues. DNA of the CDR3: TGTGCCAGCAGCTTGACTAGCGGGAGGCTGTACACCGGGGAGCTGTTTTTT. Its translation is CASSLTSGRLYTGELFF.

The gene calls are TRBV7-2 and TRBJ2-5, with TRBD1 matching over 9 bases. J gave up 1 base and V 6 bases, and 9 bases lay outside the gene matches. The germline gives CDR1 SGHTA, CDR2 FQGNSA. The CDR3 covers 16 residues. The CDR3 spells CASREQGAGLQETQYF. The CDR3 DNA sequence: TGTGCCAGCAGGGAACAGGGGGCCGGACTCCAAGAGACCCAGTACTTC.

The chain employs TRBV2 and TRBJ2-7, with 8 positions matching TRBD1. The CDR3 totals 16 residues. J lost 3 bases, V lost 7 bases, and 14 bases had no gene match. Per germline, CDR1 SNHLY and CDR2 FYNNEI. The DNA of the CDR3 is TGTGCCAGCATTCAAGGCCGGGACAGGACTGGCTACGAGCAGTACTTC. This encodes CASIQGRDRTGYEQYF.

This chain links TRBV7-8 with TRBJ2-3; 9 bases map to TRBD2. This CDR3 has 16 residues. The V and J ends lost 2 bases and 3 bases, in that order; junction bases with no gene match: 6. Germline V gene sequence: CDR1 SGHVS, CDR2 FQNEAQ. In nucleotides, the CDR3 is TGTGCCAGCAGCTTATTCGGGCTAGCGGGGACAGATACGCAGTATTTT. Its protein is CASSLFGLAGTDTQYF.

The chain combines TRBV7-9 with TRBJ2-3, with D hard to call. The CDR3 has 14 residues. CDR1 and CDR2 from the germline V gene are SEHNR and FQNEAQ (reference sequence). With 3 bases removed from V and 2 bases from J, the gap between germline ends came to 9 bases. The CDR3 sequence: CASSLSAFTDTQYF. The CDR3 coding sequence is TGTGCCAGCAGCTTGAGCGCCTTCACAGATACGCAGTATTTT.

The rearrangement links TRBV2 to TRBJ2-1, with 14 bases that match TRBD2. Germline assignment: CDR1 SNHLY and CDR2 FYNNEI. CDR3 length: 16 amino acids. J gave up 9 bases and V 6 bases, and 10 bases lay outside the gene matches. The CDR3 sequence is CASRGPGTSGSGEQFF. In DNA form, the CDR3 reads TGTGCCAGCAGGGGTCCAGGGACTAGCGGGAGCGGTGAGCAGTTCTTC.

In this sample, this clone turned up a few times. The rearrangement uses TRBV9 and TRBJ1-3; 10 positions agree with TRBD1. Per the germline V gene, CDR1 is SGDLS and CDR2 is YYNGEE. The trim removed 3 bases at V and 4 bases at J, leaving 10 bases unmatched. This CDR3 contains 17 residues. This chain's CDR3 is CASSAGTGVGGGNTIYF. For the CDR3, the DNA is TGTGCCAGCAGCGCCGGGACAGGGGTTGGTGGCGGAAACACCATATATTTT.

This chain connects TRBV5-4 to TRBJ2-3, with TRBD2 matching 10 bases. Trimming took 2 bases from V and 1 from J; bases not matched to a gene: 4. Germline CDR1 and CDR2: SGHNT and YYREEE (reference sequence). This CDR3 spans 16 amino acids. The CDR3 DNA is TGTGCCAGCAGCTTAGCTAGCGGGAGCGGCACAGATACGCAGTATTTT. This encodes CASSLASGSGTDTQYF.

CDR3 sequence: CAISVSGGSTDTQYF. CDR3 sequence (DNA): TGTGCCATCAGTGTGTCAGGGGGTAGCACAGATACGCAGTATTTT. This chain links TRBV10-3 with TRBJ2-3, with 7 bases aligning to TRBD1. The length of the CDR3 is 15 residues. V trimming: 4 bases; J trimming: 0 bases; junction bases outside the gene matches: 4. Per the germline V gene, CDR1 is ENHRY and CDR2 is SYGVKD.

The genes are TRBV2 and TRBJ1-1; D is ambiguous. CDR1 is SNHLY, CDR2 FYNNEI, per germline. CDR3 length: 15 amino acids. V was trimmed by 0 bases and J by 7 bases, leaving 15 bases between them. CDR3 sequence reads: CASSEAPPVAGEAFF. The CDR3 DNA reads TGTGCCAGCAGTGAAGCGCCCCCGGTCGCCGGTGAAGCTTTCTTT.

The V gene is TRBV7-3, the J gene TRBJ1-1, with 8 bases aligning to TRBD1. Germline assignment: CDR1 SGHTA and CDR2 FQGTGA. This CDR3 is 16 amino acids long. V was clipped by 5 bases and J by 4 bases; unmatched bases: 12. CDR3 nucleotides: TGTGCCAGCAGCCTCCGACGGACAGGGAAGGGCACTGAAGCTTTCTTT. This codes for CASSLRRTGKGTEAFF. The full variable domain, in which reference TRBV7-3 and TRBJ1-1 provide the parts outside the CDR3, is GAGVSQTPSNKVTEKGKYVELRCDPISGHTALYWYRQSLGQGPEFLIYFQGTGAADDSGLPNDRFFAVRPEGSVSTLKIQRTERGDSAVYLCASSLRRTGKGTEAFFGQGTRLTVV.

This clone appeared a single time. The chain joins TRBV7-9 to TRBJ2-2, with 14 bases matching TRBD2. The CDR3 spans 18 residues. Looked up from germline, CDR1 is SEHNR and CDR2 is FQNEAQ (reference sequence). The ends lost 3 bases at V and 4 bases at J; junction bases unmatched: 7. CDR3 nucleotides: TGTGCCAGCAGCTTGACTAGCGGGAGGGCCGGGGGCACCGGGGAGCTGTTTTTT. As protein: CASSLTSGRAGGTGELFF.

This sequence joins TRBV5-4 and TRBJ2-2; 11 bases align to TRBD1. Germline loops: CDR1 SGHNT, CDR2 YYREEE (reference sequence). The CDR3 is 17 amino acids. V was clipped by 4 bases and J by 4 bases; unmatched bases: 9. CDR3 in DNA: TGTGCCAGCAGCCTAGGGTTTGGACAGGGGGCCACCGGGGAGCTGTTTTTT. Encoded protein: CASSLGFGQGATGELFF.